The clone carrying this TCR beta chain was seen only a few times. Its target is unknown. Trimming removed 3 bases at V and 9 bases at J, with 18 bases between. Germline CDR1 is SGHTA and CDR2 is FQGNSA. The CDR3 spans 15 residues. There was one heparinised blood draw per donor, averaging approximately 120 mL. A CD45RO/CCR7/CD25/CD127/CD95/CD27 panel sorted naive, central memory, regulatory and stem cell-like memory CD4+ cells. Purity above 95% was achieved in all sorted populations. The sample comes from a study of beta chain features in type 1 diabetes. The overall study: Patients were similar to healthy donors in age and gender (as well as in cell yields). The study's findings and limits: People with Type 1 diabetes carried modestly yet significantly shorter TCRB CDR3s in all four CD4+ subsets.

Expressed TCRB transcripts were sequenced because the entire RNA isolate underwent reverse transcription. TCRdb's table, derived via immunoSEQ multiplex PCR, lists solely in-frame clones and lacks some. The table shows more than 300,000 clones, with around 8.5% occurring only once. Specimen: central memory CD4+ T cells from blood. V and J are TRBV7-2 and TRBJ2-1; possibly TRBD1 for D (6 bases). The source of this sequence is a man aged 25-45 years with type 1 diabetes. CDR3 nucleotides: TGTGCCAGCAGCTTGGGGACATGGGGTGAAGGTGAGCAGTTCTTC. Translation: CASSLGTWGEGEQFF.